This TCR beta chain derives from a study of PD-1 blockade in mismatch repair-deficient tumors. Study information: Patients had around twelve mismatch repair-deficient cancer types, all previously treated and progressing. Findings of the study overall: Tumor-resident clones, often undetectable pretreatment in blood, expanded then contracted after pembrolizumab.

All patients were mismatch repair deficient, assessed by either PCR or immunohistochemistry. Three pembrolizumab responders had their TCRs sequenced. Clones were read by immunoSEQ multiplex PCR, and TCRdb kept only the in-frame ones, dropping some. This sample carries about 49,000 clones, 77% of them seen once, and the ten largest clones take about 3.5%. A remark on this clone: What it recognizes is unknown.

The clonotype was recovered from an adult with mismatch repair-deficient cancer. Sequencing was performed on PBMCs, taken before pembrolizumab treatment.

The CDR3 loop reads CASTPDTGRTGELFF. CDR3 nucleotide sequence: TGTGCCAGCACCCCGGACACCGGTCGGACCGGGGAGCTGTTTTTT. J is TRBJ2-2 and V is TRBV11-3, with a tentative D call TRBD1 (5 bases). Trimming pared 7 bases from V and 5 bases from J, leaving 17 bases between. The CDR3 length is 15 residues. Germline V gives CDR1 SGHNT, CDR2 YENEEA.